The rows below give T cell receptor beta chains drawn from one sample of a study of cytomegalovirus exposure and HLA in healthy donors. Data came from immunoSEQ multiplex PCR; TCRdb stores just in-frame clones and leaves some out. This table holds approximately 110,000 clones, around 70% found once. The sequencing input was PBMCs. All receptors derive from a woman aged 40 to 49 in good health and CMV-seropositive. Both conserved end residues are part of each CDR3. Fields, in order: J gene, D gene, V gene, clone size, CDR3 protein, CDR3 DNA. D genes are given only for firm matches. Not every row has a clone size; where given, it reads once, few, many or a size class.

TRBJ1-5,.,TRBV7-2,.,CASSLEGWYSNQPQHF,TGTGCCAGCAGCTTAGAGGGGTGGTATAGCAATCAGCCCCAGCATTTT
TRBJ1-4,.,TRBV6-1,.,CASQNSGGGEKLFF,TGTGCCAGTCAGAACTCGGGGGGAGGAGAAAAACTGTTTTTT
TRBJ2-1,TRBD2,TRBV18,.,CASSLTLAGGGNEQFF,TGTGCCAGCTCACTAACACTAGCGGGAGGGGGAAATGAGCAGTTCTTC
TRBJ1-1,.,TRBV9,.,CASSVESTGFRTEAFF,TGTGCCAGCAGCGTAGAGTCAACAGGGTTTCGCACTGAAGCTTTCTTT
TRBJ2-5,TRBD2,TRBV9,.,CASSEGLAGEGVETQYF,TGTGCCAGCAGCGAGGGACTAGCGGGAGAGGGAGTTGAGACCCAGTACTTC
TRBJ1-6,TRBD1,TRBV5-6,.,CASSRYARKGALWF,TGTGCCAGCAGCCGCTACGCCAGGAAGGGGGCGCTTTGGTTT
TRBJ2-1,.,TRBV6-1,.,CASSEGVSGNEQFF,TGTGCCAGCAGTGAAGGGGTTAGCGGCAATGAGCAGTTCTTC
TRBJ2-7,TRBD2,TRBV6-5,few,CASSYSKSGSYEQYF,TGTGCCAGCAGTTACTCTAAGAGCGGGAGCTACGAGCAGTACTTC
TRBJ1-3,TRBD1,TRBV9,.,CASSASGTVGNTIYF,TGTGCCAGCAGCGCCTCCGGGACAGTTGGAAACACCATATATTTT
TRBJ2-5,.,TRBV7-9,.,CASSSQETQYF,TGTGCCAGCAGCTCTCAAGAGACCCAGTACTTC
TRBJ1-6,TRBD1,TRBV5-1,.,CASSLGTGGVPLHF,TGCGCCAGCAGCTTGGGTACAGGGGGCGTACCCCTCCACTTT
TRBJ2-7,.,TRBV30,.,CAWIDSYEQYF,TGTGCCTGGATTGACAGCTACGAGCAGTACTTC
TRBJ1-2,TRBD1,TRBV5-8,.,CASSLQGASIYGYTF,TGTGCCAGCAGCTTACAGGGGGCTAGTATCTATGGCTACACCTTC
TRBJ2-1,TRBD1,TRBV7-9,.,CASSPHTGTGSSYNEQFF,TGTGCCAGCAGCCCCCACACCGGGACAGGATCATCCTACAATGAGCAGTTCTTC
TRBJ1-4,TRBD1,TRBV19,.,CASSIQRTGDGVATNEKLFF,TGTGCCAGTAGTATTCAGAGGACAGGGGATGGTGTTGCAACTAATGAAAAACTGTTTTTT
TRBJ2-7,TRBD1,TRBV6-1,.,CASREPDRGQYEQYF,TGTGCCAGCAGGGAGCCCGACAGGGGACAATACGAGCAGTACTTC
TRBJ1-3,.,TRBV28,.,CASSLIRGNGNTIYF,TGTGCCAGCAGTTTAATACGGGGAAATGGAAACACCATATATTTT
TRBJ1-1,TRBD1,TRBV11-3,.,CASSLDGGQGERRAFF,TGTGCCAGCAGCTTAGACGGGGGACAGGGGGAACGACGGGCTTTCTTT
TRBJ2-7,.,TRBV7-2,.,CASSFSRDSASYEQYF,TGTGCCAGCAGCTTTAGCCGGGACTCAGCCTCCTACGAGCAGTACTTC
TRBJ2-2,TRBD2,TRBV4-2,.,CASSQDFLAANTGELFF,TGTGCCAGCAGCCAAGACTTCCTAGCGGCCAACACCGGGGAGCTGTTTTTT
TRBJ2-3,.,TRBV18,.,CASSPQGGGLSTDTQYF,TGTGCCAGCTCACCACAGGGAGGGGGTCTCAGCACAGATACGCAGTATTTT
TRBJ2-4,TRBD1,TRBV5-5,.,CASSFTGDVDIQYF,TGTGCCAGCAGCTTTACAGGGGATGTGGACATTCAGTACTTC
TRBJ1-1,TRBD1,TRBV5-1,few,CASSLTPQGARRNTEAFF,TGCGCCAGCAGCTTGACCCCGCAGGGGGCGCGGAGGAACACTGAAGCTTTCTTT
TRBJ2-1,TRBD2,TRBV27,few,CASSGIAGRNNEQFF,TGTGCCAGCAGTGGGATAGCGGGAAGGAACAATGAGCAGTTCTTC